Below are 11 T cell receptor beta chains sequenced from a single sample in a study of control samples from healthy donors and cancer patients. Repertoires were generated with immunoSEQ multiplex PCR, while TCRdb's copy carries only in-frame clones and drops some. The table has about 100,000 clones, approximately 86% seen once. Input material: blood. The receptors come from a man younger than 40 in good health.

The chain combines TRBV12-5 with TRBJ1-6; the D is unclear. There are 13 residues in the CDR3. Germline CDR1 reads LGHNT; CDR2 reads FRNRAP. V was clipped by 3 bases and J by 6 bases, with 6 bases between them. CDR3 residues: CASGFGSNSPLHF. CDR3 bases: TGTGCTAGTGGTTTCGGCAGTAATTCACCCCTCCACTTT.

Only a few counts were recorded for this clone. The chain carries TRBV6-1 and TRBJ1-1, with TRBD1 matching over 7 bases. The CDR3 contains 12 residues. The junction had 6 bases not matched to a gene; V was cut back by 3 bases and J by 11 bases. Per the germline V gene, CDR1 is MNHNS and CDR2 is SASEGT. CDR3 sequence (DNA): TGTGCCAGCAGTGAGAGACAGGGCAAGGCTTTCTTT. Residues: CASSERQGKAFF.

This chain connects TRBV6-5 to TRBJ2-1; 8 bases map to TRBD2. The CDR3 is made up of 14 amino acids. V trimming: 8 bases; J trimming: 8 bases; junction bases outside the gene matches: 11. CDR1 is MNHEY, CDR2 SVGAGI, per germline. The CDR3 DNA follows: TGTGCCAGCGGAAGACCGGGACTAGTCTATGAGCAGTTCTTC. This translates into CASGRPGLVYEQFF.

The chain carries TRBV13 and TRBJ2-2; perhaps TRBD2 as D (5 bases). V was clipped by 0 bases and J by 7 bases, with 12 bases between them. CDR1 and CDR2 from the germline V gene are PRHDT and FYEKMQ (reference sequence). This CDR3 comprises 15 residues. The CDR3 nucleotides read TGTGCCAGCAGCTTAGGCCTAAAGCGGAGCGGGGAGCTGTTTTTT. It is translated as CASSLGLKRSGELFF.

This clone was observed a single time. The rearrangement joins TRBV29-1 to TRBJ2-7, with 7 positions matching TRBD1. The V and J ends lost 4 bases and 7 bases, in that order; junction bases with no gene match: 13. This CDR3 comprises 14 residues. The germline V gene has CDR1 SQVTM and CDR2 ANQGSEA. The CDR3 nucleotides read TGCAGCGTTGGGCGGACAGGCACATTGGGAGAGCAGTACTTC. Amino acid sequence: CSVGRTGTLGEQYF.

This chain uses TRBV7-8 with TRBJ2-2; no firm D call. CDR3 length equals 13 residues. Germline CDR1 SGHVS, CDR2 FQNEAQ. V dropped 2 bases and J dropped 6 bases, with 7 bases sitting between them. The CDR3 DNA is TGTGCCAGCAGCTTAAAGGGTTCCGGGGAGCTGTTTTTT. Translated: CASSLKGSGELFF.

This clone was observed a handful of times. The chain carries TRBV27 and TRBJ2-2; tentatively, D is TRBD2 (5 bases). This CDR3 spans 15 amino acids. Trimming removed 8 bases from V and 2 bases from J, with 15 bases in between. Germline-derived CDR1 and CDR2 are MNHEY and SMNVEV (reference sequence). CDR3 region: CASLTGRGNTGELFF. CDR3 sequence (DNA): TGTGCCAGCCTTACGGGCCGGGGAAACACCGGGGAGCTGTTTTTT.

The chain joins TRBV9 to TRBJ1-1, with TRBD1 identical over 9 bases. This CDR3 comprises 16 residues. Germline CDR1 SGDLS, CDR2 YYNGEE. V trimming: 3 bases; J trimming: 0 bases; junction bases outside the gene matches: 6. The CDR3: CASSAGTGPMNTEAFF. The DNA for the CDR3 is TGTGCCAGCAGCGCTGGGACAGGGCCCATGAACACTGAAGCTTTCTTT.

The V and J genes are TRBV7-9 and TRBJ1-2; TRBD1 matches at 7 bases. V trimming: 0 bases; J trimming: 3 bases; junction bases outside the gene matches: 4. CDR1 is SEHNR, CDR2 FQNEAQ, per germline (reference sequence). This CDR3 contains 15 residues. The CDR3: CASSLAHGQDYGYTF. CDR3 in DNA: TGTGCCAGCAGCTTAGCCCACGGACAGGACTATGGCTACACCTTC.

This chain joins TRBV18 and TRBJ1-1; D uncertain. Per germline, CDR1 KGHSH and CDR2 LQKENI. The CDR3 is made up of 13 amino acids. The V end was cut by 4 bases, the J end by 1 base, with 7 bases between. The CDR3 sequence is CASSLIENTEAFF. In DNA, the CDR3 is TGTGCCAGCTCACTGATCGAGAACACTGAAGCTTTCTTT. Drawing the rest from reference TRBV18 and TRBJ1-1, the complete variable domain is NAGVMQNPRHLVRRRGQEARLRCSPMKGHSHVYWYRQLPEEGLKFMVYLQKENIIDESGMPKERFSAEFPKEGPSILRIQQVVRGDSAAYFCASSLIENTEAFFGQGTRLTVV.

This chain connects TRBV27 to TRBJ2-5, with TRBD1 matching 7 bases. V lost 4 bases and J lost 0; bases outside the gene matches: 5. The CDR3 consists of 15 residues. Germline CDR1 MNHEY, CDR2 SMNVEV (reference sequence). The CDR3 coding sequence is TGTGCCAGCAGTTGGACAGGAGAGTACCAAGAGACCCAGTACTTC. The encoded protein is CASSWTGEYQETQYF.